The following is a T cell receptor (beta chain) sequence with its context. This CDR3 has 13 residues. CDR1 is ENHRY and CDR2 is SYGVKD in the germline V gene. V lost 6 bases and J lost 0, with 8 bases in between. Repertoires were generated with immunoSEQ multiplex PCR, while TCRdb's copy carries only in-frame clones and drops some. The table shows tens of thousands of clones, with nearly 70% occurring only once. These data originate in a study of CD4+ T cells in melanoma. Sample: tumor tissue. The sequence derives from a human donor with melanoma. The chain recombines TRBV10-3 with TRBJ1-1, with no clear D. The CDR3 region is CAIRSGMNTEAFF. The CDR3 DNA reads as TGTGCCATCAGATCCGGTATGAACACTGAAGCTTTCTTT.